These T cell receptor beta chains were read from a single sample in a study of CD4 T cell repertoires in COVID-19. TCRdb keeps only in-frame clones here, not all; method: immunoSEQ multiplex PCR. This sample carries tens of thousands of clones, 80% to 90% of them seen once, and the ten largest clones take around 0.58%. Source: central memory CD4+ T cells from blood, taken before the COVID-19 pandemic. These receptors came from a human donor who had COVID-19. The CDR3 runs from the conserved cysteine through the conserved F or W. Fields, in order: J gene, V gene, clone size, D gene, CDR3 protein, CDR3 DNA. A D gene is named only where the DNA matches it firmly. Not all rows give a size; the values are once, few, many and, for expanded clones, a class.

J: TRBJ1-5
V: TRBV10-2
size: .
D: TRBD1
CDR3: CASRETGGGNQPQHF
DNA: TGCGCCAGCCGAGAAACAGGGGGCGGGAATCAGCCCCAGCATTTT

J: TRBJ2-3
V: TRBV5-1
size: .
D: TRBD2
CDR3: CASSFSGGATDTQYF
DNA: TGCGCCAGCAGCTTTAGCGGGGGGGCCACAGATACGCAGTATTTT

J: TRBJ1-5
V: TRBV28
size: .
D: TRBD1
CDR3: CASSGIIGGRTVQPQHF
DNA: TGTGCCAGCAGTGGAATTATAGGGGGCAGGACTGTTCAGCCCCAGCATTTT

J: TRBJ2-2
V: TRBV5-4
size: .
D: .
CDR3: CASSTPTGPLAGELFF
DNA: TGTGCCAGCAGCACCCCTACAGGGCCCCTAGCCGGGGAGCTGTTTTTT

J: TRBJ2-5
V: TRBV7-8
size: .
D: .
CDR3: CASSLEWDSTRWETQYF
DNA: TGTGCCAGCAGCTTAGAGTGGGACTCCACGAGGTGGGAGACCCAGTACTTC

J: TRBJ2-5
V: TRBV5-1
size: .
D: .
CDR3: CASSLGGAQETQYF
DNA: TGCGCCAGCAGCTTGGGCGGTGCCCAAGAGACCCAGTACTTC

J: TRBJ2-7
V: TRBV28
size: .
D: TRBD1
CDR3: CASSSPQGVISYEQYF
DNA: TGTGCCAGCAGTTCCCCACAGGGGGTCATTTCCTACGAGCAGTACTTC

J: TRBJ2-5
V: TRBV6-5
size: .
D: .
CDR3: CASSYFNRDKETQYF
DNA: TGTGCCAGCAGTTACTTTAACCGGGACAAAGAGACCCAGTACTTC

J: TRBJ1-2
V: TRBV5-5
size: .
D: .
CDR3: CASSLRVGGPNYGYTF
DNA: TGTGCCAGCAGCTTGCGTGTGGGAGGACCTAACTATGGCTACACCTTC

J: TRBJ1-3
V: TRBV6-1
size: .
D: .
CDR3: CASSVLSSGNTIYF
DNA: TGTGCCAGCAGTGTCCTCTCCTCTGGAAACACCATATATTTT

J: TRBJ2-7
V: TRBV30
size: .
D: .
CDR3: CAWSGWRAHEQYF
DNA: TGTGCCTGGAGTGGTTGGCGGGCCCACGAGCAGTACTTC

J: TRBJ1-2
V: TRBV5-5
size: .
D: .
CDR3: CASSFPRGSDGYTF
DNA: TGTGCCAGCAGCTTCCCCCGAGGGAGCGATGGCTACACCTTC

J: TRBJ1-1
V: TRBV5-1
size: few
D: .
CDR3: CASSLGRATEAFF
DNA: TGCGCCAGCAGCTTGGGCAGGGCCACTGAAGCTTTCTTT

J: TRBJ1-5
V: TRBV6-6
size: .
D: .
CDR3: CASNHEDSNQPQHF
DNA: TGTGCCAGCAACCACGAGGATAGCAATCAGCCCCAGCATTTT

J: TRBJ2-2
V: TRBV2
size: .
D: .
CDR3: CASSFRGTGELFF
DNA: TGTGCCAGCAGTTTTAGGGGCACCGGGGAGCTGTTTTTT

J: TRBJ2-3
V: TRBV11-1
size: .
D: .
CDR3: CASSLDRGLDTQYF
DNA: TGTGCCAGCAGCTTAGATCGAGGGCTGGATACGCAGTATTTT

J: TRBJ2-1
V: TRBV5-1
size: few
D: TRBD1
CDR3: CASSLEGTGAYNEQFF
DNA: TGCGCCAGCAGCTTGGAGGGGACAGGTGCCTACAATGAGCAGTTCTTC

J: TRBJ1-2
V: TRBV7-2
size: .
D: TRBD1
CDR3: CASHPGQGSPGYTF
DNA: TGTGCCAGCCATCCGGGACAGGGCTCTCCTGGCTACACCTTC

J: TRBJ2-7
V: TRBV7-7
size: once
D: .
CDR3: CASSPLGGTYEQYF
DNA: TGTGCCAGCAGCCCCTTAGGGGGTACCTACGAGCAGTACTTC

J: TRBJ2-2
V: TRBV6-5
size: .
D: .
CDR3: CASSYSLRELGGELFF
DNA: TGTGCCAGCAGTTACTCGTTGAGGGAACTGGGCGGGGAGCTGTTTTTT